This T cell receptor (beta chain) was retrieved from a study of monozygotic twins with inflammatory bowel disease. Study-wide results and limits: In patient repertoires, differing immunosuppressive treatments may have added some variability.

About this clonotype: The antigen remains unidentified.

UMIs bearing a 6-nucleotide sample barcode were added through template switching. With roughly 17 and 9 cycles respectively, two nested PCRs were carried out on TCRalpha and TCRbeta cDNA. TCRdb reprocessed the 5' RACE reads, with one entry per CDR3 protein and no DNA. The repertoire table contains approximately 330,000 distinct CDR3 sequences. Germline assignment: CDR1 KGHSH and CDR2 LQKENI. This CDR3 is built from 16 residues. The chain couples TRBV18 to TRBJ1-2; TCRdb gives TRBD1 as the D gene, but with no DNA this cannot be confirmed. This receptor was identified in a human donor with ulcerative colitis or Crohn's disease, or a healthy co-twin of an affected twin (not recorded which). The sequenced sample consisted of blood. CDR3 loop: CASSPKTTGGEGGYTF.